The entry below describes one T cell receptor (beta chain). The data belong to a study of blood T cell repertoires in COVID-19. In the authors' workflow: Quantification of nucleated cells was approximated via reference gene primer amplification. Assay used: immunoSEQ multiplex PCR; TCRdb lists only in-frame clones, some missing. V, J and clone size are those of that table, while D and trimming were read from the DNA. This table has about 130,000 clones, around 85% appearing once. Trimming took 1 base from V and 2 from J, leaving 9 bases between them. Germline assignment: CDR1 LGHNA and CDR2 YSLEER. The CDR3 loop spans 15 amino acids.

The genes are TRBV4-3 and TRBJ2-1; possible D gene TRBD2, 5 bases. This TCR was sampled from a woman of 80 years or more with acute or convalescent COVID-19. Sequencing was performed on peripheral blood. The CDR3 region is CASSQGGSAYNEQFF. The DNA of the CDR3 is TGCGCCAGCAGCCAAGGAGGGTCCGCCTACAATGAGCAGTTCTTC.